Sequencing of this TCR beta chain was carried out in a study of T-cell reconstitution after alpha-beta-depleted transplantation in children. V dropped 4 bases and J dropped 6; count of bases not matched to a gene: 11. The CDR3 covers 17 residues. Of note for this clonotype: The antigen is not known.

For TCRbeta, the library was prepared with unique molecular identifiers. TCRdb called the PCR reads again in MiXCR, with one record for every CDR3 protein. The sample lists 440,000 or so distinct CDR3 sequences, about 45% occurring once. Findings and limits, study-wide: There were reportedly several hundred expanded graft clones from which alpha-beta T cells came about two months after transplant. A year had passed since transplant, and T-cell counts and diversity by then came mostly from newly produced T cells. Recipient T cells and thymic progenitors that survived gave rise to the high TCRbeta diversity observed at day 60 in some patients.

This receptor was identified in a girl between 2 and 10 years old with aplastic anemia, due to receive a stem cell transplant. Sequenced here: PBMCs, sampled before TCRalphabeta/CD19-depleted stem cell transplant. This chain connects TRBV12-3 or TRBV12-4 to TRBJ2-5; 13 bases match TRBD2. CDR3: CASSSDRLAGGTKTQYF. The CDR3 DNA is TGTGCCAGCAGTTCCGACAGACTAGCGGGAGGTACTAAGACCCAGTACTTC.